This TCR beta chain emerged from a study of graft-versus-host responses after intestinal transplantation. With respect to this clone: Its antigen remains unknown.

The assay was immunoSEQ multiplex PCR, and TCRdb's table has in-frame clones only and misses some. This table holds about 97,000 clones, around 91% found once. The CDR3 runs 15 residues. The germline CDR1 and CDR2 sequences are MNHEY and SVGAGI. The V end was cut by 7 bases, the J end by 5 bases, with 17 bases between. The sequences come from unstimulated CD4+ T cells sorted from spleen or lymph node cells, collected before transplant. The gene calls are TRBV6-5 and TRBJ2-2; tentative D call: TRBD2 (7 bases). The TCR comes from a human donor who was the organ donor for an intestinal transplant. CDR3 coding DNA: TGTGCCAGCACCCGGGGGGCAAGGTGGACCGGGGAGCTGTTTTTT. Its protein is CASTRGARWTGELFF.